These 28 T cell receptor beta chains were sequenced from one sample in a study of T cells in localized non-small cell lung cancer. Produced via immunoSEQ multiplex PCR; TCRdb's table is partial and in-frame only. The table shows some 1,700 clones, with nearly 30% occurring only once. The source material was normal lung tissue next to the tumor, sampled before any cancer treatment. The receptors stem from a male donor aged 60 or over with stage II squamous cell lung carcinoma.

The chain links TRBV28 to TRBJ1-2, with 11 bases that match TRBD1. J lost 1 base, V lost 8 bases, and 9 bases had no gene match. In germline, CDR1 is MDHEN, CDR2 SYDVKM. The CDR3 has 16 residues. CDR3 sequence (DNA): TGTGCCAGCTGGAGGACAGGGGGCGTTGTTAACTATGGCTACACCTTC. It is translated as CASWRTGGVVNYGYTF.

The genes are TRBV30 and TRBJ2-1; 7 bases match TRBD2. J was trimmed by 6 bases and V by 2 bases; bases with no gene match: 7. Germline-derived CDR1 and CDR2 are GTSNPN and SVGIG (reference sequence). This CDR3 spans 14 amino acids. The CDR3 DNA follows: TGTGCCTGGAGTTGGGGGGGACCCCGCAATGAGCAGTTCTTC. Protein: CAWSWGGPRNEQFF.

This clone was counted only a few times. V gene TRBV1 combines with J gene TRBJ2-1; the table's D call of TRBD2 was not tested on the DNA. TRBV1 is a recognized pseudogene. The CDR3 totals 16 residues. The CDR3 DNA follows: TGCGCCAGCAGCCAAGCGTACGGGGGGGCGGGTAATGAGCAGTTCTTC. Translated: CASSQAYGGAGNEQFF.

The chain recombines TRBV6-8 with TRBJ2-7; the D gene is possibly TRBD1 (6 bases). Germline V gives CDR1 MNHGY, CDR2 SAAAGT. V was clipped by 6 bases and J by 0 bases, with 12 bases between them. The CDR3 totals 14 residues. Written as DNA, the CDR3 is TGTGCCAGCAGCCTGACAGGCGACTCCTACGAGCAGTACTTC. This encodes CASSLTGDSYEQYF.

This clone was seen more than once but under ten times. The CDR3 loop is CASQKAGAPDTQYF. The CDR3 nucleotides read TGTGCCAGCCAGAAAGCGGGGGCCCCAGATACGCAGTATTTT. The J gene is TRBJ2-3, the V gene TRBV28; 8 bases map to TRBD2. Germline V gene sequence: CDR1 MDHEN, CDR2 SYDVKM. Trimming cost V 8 bases and J 4 bases; bases outside gene matches: 8. The CDR3 extends over 14 amino acids.

This clone appeared once. The V gene is TRBV7-6, the J gene TRBJ1-3; D possibly corresponds to TRBD1 (5 bases). Germline V gene data show CDR1 as SGHVS and CDR2 as FNYEAQ. V lost 1 base to trimming and J lost 0 bases, with 13 bases between them. The CDR3 runs to 17 residues. CDR3 bases: TGTGCCAGCAGCTTAGGGGGCCGGGCCGTCTCTGGAAACACCATATATTTT. It codes for CASSLGGRAVSGNTIYF.

This chain joins TRBV9 and TRBJ1-1, with D tentatively TRBD1 (6 bases). The germline CDR1 and CDR2 sequences are SGDLS and YYNGEE. The CDR3 loop spans 15 amino acids. Deletions cut 4 bases from V and 4 bases from J, with 17 bases between. In DNA, the CDR3 is TGTGCCAGCAGCCTCACACCTCAGGGGATCACTGAAGCTTTCTTT. It translates to CASSLTPQGITEAFF.

J is TRBJ2-1 and V is TRBV30; D unclear. The germline V gene has CDR1 GTSNPN and CDR2 SVGIG (reference sequence). Trimming took 2 bases from V and 9 from J, leaving 8 bases between them. The CDR3 runs 11 residues. CDR3 nucleotide sequence: TGTGCCTGGAGTAGCGTGGGTGAGCAGTTCTTC. Amino acids: CAWSSVGEQFF.

The chain joins TRBV30 to TRBJ1-2, with 12 bases fitting TRBD1. Losses at the gene ends were 3 bases for V and 4 bases for J; bases not matched to a gene: 18. The CDR3 length is 19 residues. CDR1 GTSNPN and CDR2 SVGIG come from the germline V gene (reference sequence). CDR3 sequence reads: CAWRERDRGLPRRVYGYTF. CDR3 nucleotide sequence: TGTGCCTGGAGAGAAAGGGACAGGGGGCTTCCTAGGCGAGTCTATGGCTACACCTTC. Complete variable domain (other parts from reference TRBV30 and TRBJ1-2): SQTIHQWPATLVQPVGSPLSLECTVEGTSNPNLYWYRQAAGRGLQLLFYSVGIGQISSEVPQNLSASRPQDRQFILSSKKLLLSDSGFYLCAWRERDRGLPRRVYGYTFGSGTRLTVV.

By sample fraction, this clone is large. J is TRBJ2-1 and V is TRBV19; D might be TRBD1 (5 bases). Looked up from germline, CDR1 is LNHDA and CDR2 is SQIVND (reference sequence). V lost 4 bases and J lost 0, with 16 bases in between. The CDR3 is 17 residues long. The CDR3 here is CASSNPRQSSSYNEQFF. As DNA, the CDR3 is TGTGCCAGTAGTAACCCAAGACAGTCGAGCTCCTACAATGAGCAGTTCTTC.

This chain joins TRBV29-1 and TRBJ2-5; the D is unclear. V lost 0 bases and J lost 2, with 10 bases in between. The germline gives CDR1 SQVTM, CDR2 ANQGSEA. The CDR3 consists of 14 residues. The CDR3 reads CSVEDGSTQETQYF. Written as DNA, the CDR3 is TGCAGCGTTGAAGACGGGTCTACGCAAGAGACCCAGTACTTC.

This clone is judged large. J is TRBJ2-7 and V is TRBV6-8; D not certain. Trimming removed 2 bases from V and 4 bases from J, with 12 bases in between. Germline V gives CDR1 MNHGY, CDR2 SAAAGT. The CDR3 loop spans 14 amino acids. The DNA of the CDR3 is TGTGCCAGCAGTTACAAGGGCGGCCAGTACGAGCAGTACTTC. Amino acids: CASSYKGGQYEQYF.

The rearrangement links TRBV10-2 to TRBJ1-2, with D hard to call. The CDR3 consists of 13 residues. Per germline, CDR1 WSHSY and CDR2 SAAADI. The ends were cut back, 6 bases at V and 6 bases at J, with 14 bases in the middle. The CDR3 DNA reads TGCGCCAGCAGAGCCTCTTATGTGGATGGCTACACCTTC. Its translation is CASRASYVDGYTF.

This clone was counted only a few times. V usage is TRBV9 and J usage is TRBJ2-3; D is perhaps TRBD1 (6 bases). CDR1 and CDR2 (germline): SGDLS, YYNGEE. The CDR3 contains 15 residues. Deletions cut 7 bases from V and 2 bases from J, with 17 bases between. The CDR3 here is CASPARQVITDTQYF. The CDR3 nucleotides are TGTGCCAGCCCCGCCCGACAGGTGATCACAGATACGCAGTATTTT.

The chain joins TRBV28 to TRBJ1-1, with a weak D call TRBD1 (6 bases). The CDR3 runs to 15 residues. Germline-derived CDR1 and CDR2 are MDHEN and SYDVKM. With 2 bases removed from V and 8 bases from J, the gap between germline ends came to 18 bases. CDR3 residues: CASSLGLTNRDEAFF. For the CDR3, the DNA is TGTGCCAGCAGTTTAGGGCTAACAAACAGGGACGAAGCTTTCTTT. The whole variable domain, filled in from reference TRBV28 and TRBJ1-1, reads DVKVTQSSRYLVKRTGEKVFLECVQDMDHENMFWYRQDPGLGLRLIYFSYDVKMKEKGDIPEGYSVSREKKERFSLILESASTNQTSMYLCASSLGLTNRDEAFFGQGTRLTVV.

The V call is TRBV29-1, the J call TRBJ2-3; the D gene is possibly TRBD2 (6 bases). The CDR3 consists of 13 residues. From germline, CDR1 is SQVTM and CDR2 ANQGSEA. V dropped 4 bases and J dropped 4 bases, with 12 bases sitting between them. The DNA of the CDR3 is TGCAGCGTTGGCCAAGCGGGCGCAGATACGCAGTATTTT. It is translated as CSVGQAGADTQYF.

J is TRBJ2-7 and V is TRBV5-1; D ambiguous. The CDR3 covers 15 residues. Trimming removed 1 base from V and 4 bases from J, with 15 bases in between. CDR1 is SGHRS, CDR2 YFSETQ, per germline. CDR3 sequence: CASSLYPVNLYEQYF. CDR3 in DNA: TGCGCCAGCAGCTTGTATCCCGTCAATTTGTACGAGCAGTACTTC.

This clone is large within its sample. The gene calls are TRBV11-3 and TRBJ1-2; 7 bases align to TRBD1. Germline V gene sequence: CDR1 SGHNT, CDR2 YENEEA. The J segment lost 4 bases and the V segment lost 5 bases, leaving 10 bases of the junction unmatched. The CDR3 has 15 residues. Here the CDR3 reads CASSPRDRVSYGYTF. The CDR3 bases are TGTGCCAGCAGCCCCCGGGACAGAGTTTCCTATGGCTACACCTTC.

This clone was seen a handful of times. The chain recombines TRBV11-3 with TRBJ1-4; no clear D gene. Trimming removed 5 bases from V and 0 bases from J, with 10 bases in between. CDR1 and CDR2 from the germline V gene are SGHNT and YENEEA. CDR3 length: 15 residues. CDR3 in amino acids: CASSPTNPTNEKLFF. The DNA for the CDR3 is TGTGCCAGCAGCCCTACCAACCCAACTAATGAAAAACTGTTTTTT.

This clone was picked up a small number of times. This sequence joins TRBV19 and TRBJ1-6, with TRBD1 matching over 9 bases. With 2 bases clipped from V and 9 bases from J, the junction kept 5 bases outside the gene matches. The germline V gene has CDR1 LNHDA and CDR2 SQIVND (reference sequence). The CDR3 length is 15 residues. The CDR3 is CASSISETGGSPLHF. As DNA, the CDR3 is TGTGCCAGTAGTATATCCGAGACAGGGGGTTCACCCCTCCACTTT.

The chain carries TRBV9 and TRBJ2-6; 7 positions match TRBD1. With V trimmed by 5 bases and J by 4 bases, 9 bases remained unmatched. Per germline, CDR1 SGDLS and CDR2 YYNGEE. This CDR3 spans 16 amino acids. DNA for the CDR3: TGTGCCAGCAGTGTTCCAGGGGGTTCCGGGGCCAACGTCCTGACTTTC. Translating gives CASSVPGGSGANVLTF.

The chain joins TRBV6-8 to TRBJ2-2; perhaps TRBD2 as D (7 bases). Per the germline V gene, CDR1 is MNHGY and CDR2 is SAAAGT. The length of the CDR3 is 15 residues. Trimming left V 6 bases short and J 4 bases short, with 15 bases between. Here the CDR3 DNA reads TGTGCCAGCAGGAAACCGGGGGGCCCCACCGGGGAGCTGTTTTTT. It specifies CASRKPGGPTGELFF.

The table lists this clone with a few counts. The genes are TRBV6-8 and TRBJ2-1, with D uncertain. There are 14 residues in the CDR3. Trimming shortened V by 2 bases and J by 1 base, and 6 bases separated the two germline ends. Per the germline V gene, CDR1 is MNHGY and CDR2 is SAAAGT. CDR3 sequence: CASSYQDSYNEQFF. CDR3 in DNA: TGTGCCAGCAGTTACCAGGATTCCTACAATGAGCAGTTCTTC.

This chain joins TRBV5-1 and TRBJ1-1; D remains unclear. CDR3 size: 15 residues. CDR1 is SGHRS, CDR2 YFSETQ, per germline. V was cut by 3 bases and J by 6 bases, with 18 bases left in between. The CDR3 here is CASSSDRTLKAEAFF. As DNA, the CDR3 is TGCGCCAGCAGCTCGGATCGGACCCTGAAGGCTGAAGCTTTCTTT.

This clone came up a few times. V usage is TRBV18 and J usage is TRBJ2-7; TRBD1 is a possible D gene (5 bases). The V gene lost 2 bases and the J gene lost 3 bases, with 8 bases spanning the gap. Germline V lookup: CDR1 KGHSH, CDR2 LQKENI. This CDR3 is 13 amino acids long. The CDR3 here is CASSPARDYEQYF. In nucleotides, the CDR3 is TGTGCCAGCTCACCAGCCAGGGACTACGAGCAGTACTTC. Combining the CDR3 with reference TRBV18 and TRBJ2-7 gives the whole variable domain NAGVMQNPRHLVRRRGQEARLRCSPMKGHSHVYWYRQLPEEGLKFMVYLQKENIIDESGMPKERFSAEFPKEGPSILRIQQVVRGDSAAYFCASSPARDYEQYFGPGTRLTVT.

The chain couples TRBV19 to TRBJ2-3; 8 nucleotides match TRBD2. CDR3 size: 17 residues. From germline, CDR1 is LNHDA and CDR2 SQIVND (reference sequence). V shed 2 bases, J shed 3 bases, and the junction held 10 bases outside the gene matches. The CDR3 DNA sequence: TGTGCCAGTAGTATATGGAGCGGGAGCGGGTCTACAGATACGCAGTATTTT. Translated: CASSIWSGSGSTDTQYF.

This clone was seen a few times. The chain employs TRBV2 and TRBJ1-6; no clear D. The V gene's germline CDR1 is SNHLY and CDR2 FYNNEI. Trimming removed 10 bases from V and 5 bases from J, with 15 bases in between. CDR3 length: 14 amino acids. The CDR3 here is CATPKLGDNSPLHF. The CDR3 nucleotides read TGTGCCACCCCGAAGTTAGGAGATAATTCACCCCTCCACTTT. Full variable domain (rest looked up from reference TRBV2 and TRBJ1-6): EPEVTQTPSHQVTQMGQEVILRCVPISNHLYFYWYRQILGQKVEFLVSFYNNEISEKSEIFDDQFSVERPDGSNFTLKIRSTKLEDSAMYFCATPKLGDNSPLHFGNGTRLTVT.

V gene TRBV6-8 combines with J gene TRBJ2-2; tentative D call: TRBD2 (5 bases). Germline V gene data show CDR1 as MNHGY and CDR2 as SAAAGT. CDR3 size: 15 residues. With 8 bases removed from V and 6 bases from J, the gap between germline ends came to 19 bases. CDR3 sequence reads: CASVKIKRVPGELFF. The CDR3 nucleotides read TGTGCCAGCGTAAAAATCAAGAGGGTCCCCGGGGAGCTGTTTTTT.